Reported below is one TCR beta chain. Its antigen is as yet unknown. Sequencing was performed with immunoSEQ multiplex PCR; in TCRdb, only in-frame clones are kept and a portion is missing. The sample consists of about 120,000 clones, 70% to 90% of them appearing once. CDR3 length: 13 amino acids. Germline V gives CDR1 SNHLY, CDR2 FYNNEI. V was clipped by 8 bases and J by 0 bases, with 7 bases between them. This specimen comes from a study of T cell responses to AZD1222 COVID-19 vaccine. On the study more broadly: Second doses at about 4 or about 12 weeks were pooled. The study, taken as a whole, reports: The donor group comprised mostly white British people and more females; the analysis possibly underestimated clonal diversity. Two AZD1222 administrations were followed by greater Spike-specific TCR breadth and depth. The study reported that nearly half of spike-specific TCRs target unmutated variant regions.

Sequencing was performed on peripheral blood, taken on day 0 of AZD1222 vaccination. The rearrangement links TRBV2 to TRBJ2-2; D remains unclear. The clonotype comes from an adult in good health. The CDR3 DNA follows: TGTGCCAGCGGGCGGACGAACACCGGGGAGCTGTTTTTT. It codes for CASGRTNTGELFF.